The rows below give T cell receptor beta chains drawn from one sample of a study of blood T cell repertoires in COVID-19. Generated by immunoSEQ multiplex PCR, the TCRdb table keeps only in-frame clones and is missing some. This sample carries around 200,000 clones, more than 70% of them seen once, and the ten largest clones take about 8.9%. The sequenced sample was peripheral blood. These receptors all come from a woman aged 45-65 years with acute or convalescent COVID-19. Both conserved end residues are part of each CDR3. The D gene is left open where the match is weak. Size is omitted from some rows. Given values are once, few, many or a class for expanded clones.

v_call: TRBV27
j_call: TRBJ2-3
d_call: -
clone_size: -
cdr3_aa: CASSPPGDFYTDTQYF
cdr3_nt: TGTGCCAGCAGTCCCCCCGGTGACTTCTACACAGATACGCAGTATTTT

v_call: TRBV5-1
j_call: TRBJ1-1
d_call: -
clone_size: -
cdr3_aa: CASSATQGFTEAFF
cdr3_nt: TGCGCCAGCAGCGCAACACAGGGATTCACTGAAGCTTTCTTT

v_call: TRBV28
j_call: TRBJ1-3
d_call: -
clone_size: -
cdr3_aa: CASSPDGAGNTIYF
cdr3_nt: TGTGCCAGCAGCCCCGATGGGGCGGGAAACACCATATATTTT

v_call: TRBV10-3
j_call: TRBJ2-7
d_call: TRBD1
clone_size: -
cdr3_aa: CAISADRGYLSREQYF
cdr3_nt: TGTGCCATCAGTGCGGACAGGGGGTACCTTTCGCGAGAGCAGTACTTC

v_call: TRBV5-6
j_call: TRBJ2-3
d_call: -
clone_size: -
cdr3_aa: CASSAYSAPQYF
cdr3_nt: TGTGCCAGCAGCGCCTACTCCGCCCCGCAGTATTTT

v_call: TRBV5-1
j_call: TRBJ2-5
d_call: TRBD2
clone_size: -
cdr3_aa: CASSSGTSGTTQYF
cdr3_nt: TGCGCCAGCAGCTCCGGGACTAGCGGTACGACCCAGTACTTC

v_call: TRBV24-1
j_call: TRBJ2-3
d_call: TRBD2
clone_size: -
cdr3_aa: CATRARTSTTDTQYF
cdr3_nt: TGTGCCACCAGGGCACGGACTAGCACCACAGATACGCAGTATTTT

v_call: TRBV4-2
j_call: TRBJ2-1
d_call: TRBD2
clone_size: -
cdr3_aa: CASSQGPGTRNEQFF
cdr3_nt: TGTGCCAGCAGCCAAGGACCTGGGACTAGGAATGAGCAGTTCTTC

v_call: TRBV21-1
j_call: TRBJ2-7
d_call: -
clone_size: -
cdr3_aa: CASSKLKTRVLHEQYF
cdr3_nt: TGTGCCAGCAGCAAATTAAAGACCCGGGTCCTCCACGAGCAGTACTTC

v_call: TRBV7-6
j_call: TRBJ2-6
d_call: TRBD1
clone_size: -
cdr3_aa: CASSSDRGSGANVLTF
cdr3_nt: TGTGCCAGCAGCTCCGACAGGGGCTCTGGGGCCAACGTCCTGACTTTC

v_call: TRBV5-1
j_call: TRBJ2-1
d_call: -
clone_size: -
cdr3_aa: CASSFKAPPADEQFF
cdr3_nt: TGCGCCAGCAGCTTTAAAGCCCCCCCAGCGGATGAGCAGTTCTTC

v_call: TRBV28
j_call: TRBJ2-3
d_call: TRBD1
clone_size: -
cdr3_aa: CASSTRRGQGNTDTQYF
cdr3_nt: TGTGCCAGCAGTACGCGCCGGGGACAGGGAAACACAGATACGCAGTATTTT

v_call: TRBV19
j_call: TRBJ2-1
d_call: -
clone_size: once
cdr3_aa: CASSMSLGAPYNEQFF
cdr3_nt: TGTGCCAGTAGTATGTCGCTGGGGGCCCCCTACAATGAGCAGTTCTTC

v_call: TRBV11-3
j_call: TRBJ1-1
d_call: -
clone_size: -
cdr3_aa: CASSLAVNTEAFF
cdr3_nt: TGTGCCAGCAGCTTGGCCGTGAACACTGAAGCTTTCTTT

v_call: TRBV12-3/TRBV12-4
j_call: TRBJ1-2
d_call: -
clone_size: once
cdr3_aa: CASSNRVNYGYTF
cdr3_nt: TGTGCCAGCAGTAACAGGGTTAACTATGGCTACACCTTC

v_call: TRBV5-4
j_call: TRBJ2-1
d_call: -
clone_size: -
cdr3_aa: CASSLRPRGLGSYNEQFF
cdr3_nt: TGTGCCAGCAGCTTAAGGCCCCGAGGGCTCGGCTCCTACAATGAGCAGTTCTTC

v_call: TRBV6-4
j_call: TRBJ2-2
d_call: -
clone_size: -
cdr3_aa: CASSPDRVTGELFF
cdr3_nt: TGTGCCAGCAGCCCGGACAGAGTCACCGGGGAGCTGTTTTTT

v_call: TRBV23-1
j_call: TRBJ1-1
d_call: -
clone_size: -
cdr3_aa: CASSQSGARDTEAFF
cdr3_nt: TGCGCCAGCAGTCAATCGGGGGCCCGGGACACTGAAGCTTTCTTT

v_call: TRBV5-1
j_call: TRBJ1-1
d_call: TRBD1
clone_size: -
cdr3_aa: CASSLGRQGTEAFF
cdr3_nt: TGCGCCAGCAGCTTGGGTCGACAGGGGACTGAAGCTTTCTTT

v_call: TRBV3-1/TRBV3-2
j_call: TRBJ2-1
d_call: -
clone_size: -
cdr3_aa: CASSPTQGKGGDEQFF
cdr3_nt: TGTGCCAGCAGCCCTACGCAGGGAAAGGGTGGTGATGAGCAGTTCTTC

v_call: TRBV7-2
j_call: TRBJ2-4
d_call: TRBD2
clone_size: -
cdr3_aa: CASSFSGGGKNIQYF
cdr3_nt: TGTGCCAGCAGCTTTAGTGGGGGGGGCAAAAACATTCAGTACTTC

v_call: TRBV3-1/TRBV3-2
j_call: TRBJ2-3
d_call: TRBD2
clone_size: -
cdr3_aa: CASSQGLASGTQYF
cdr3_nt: TGTGCCAGCAGCCAAGGACTAGCCTCAGGTACGCAGTATTTT

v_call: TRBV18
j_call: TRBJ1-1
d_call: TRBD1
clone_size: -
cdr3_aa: CASSPRPGGSTEAFF
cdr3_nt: TGTGCCAGCTCACCACGTCCAGGGGGGAGCACTGAAGCTTTCTTT

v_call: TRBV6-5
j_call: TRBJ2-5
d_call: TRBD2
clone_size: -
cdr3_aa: CASSPGTSGIETQYF
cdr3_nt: TGTGCCAGCAGTCCCGGGACTAGCGGGATTGAGACCCAGTACTTC

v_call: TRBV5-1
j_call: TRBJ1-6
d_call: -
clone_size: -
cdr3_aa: CASSLEQVGNSPLHF
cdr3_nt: TGCGCCAGCAGCTTGGAACAGGTCGGGAATTCACCCCTCCACTTT

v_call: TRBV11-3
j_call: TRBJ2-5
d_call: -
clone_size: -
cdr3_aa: CASSLGLGSETQYF
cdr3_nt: TGTGCCAGCAGCTTAGGACTTGGGTCGGAGACCCAGTACTTC

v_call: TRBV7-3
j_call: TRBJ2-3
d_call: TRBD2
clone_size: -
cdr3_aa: CASSLKKGLADTDTQYF
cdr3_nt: TGTGCCAGCAGCTTAAAGAAGGGACTAGCGGATACAGATACGCAGTATTTT

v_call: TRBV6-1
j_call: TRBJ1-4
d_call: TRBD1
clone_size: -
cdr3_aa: CASSGEGGATNEKLFF
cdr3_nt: TGTGCCAGCAGTGGAGAAGGGGGCGCGACTAATGAAAAACTGTTTTTT

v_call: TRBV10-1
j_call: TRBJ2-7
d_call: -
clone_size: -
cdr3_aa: CASRQDSSSYEQYF
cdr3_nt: TGCGCCAGCCGACAGGACTCGAGCTCCTACGAGCAGTACTTC

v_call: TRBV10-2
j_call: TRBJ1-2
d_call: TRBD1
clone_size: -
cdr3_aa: CASSRAGGNGYTF
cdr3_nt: TGCGCCAGCAGTCGGGCAGGGGGAAATGGCTACACCTTC

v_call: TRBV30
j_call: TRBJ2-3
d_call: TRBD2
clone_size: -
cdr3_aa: CAWSAGVAGGPLDTQYF
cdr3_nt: TGTGCCTGGAGTGCAGGGGTAGCGGGAGGGCCATTAGATACGCAGTATTTT

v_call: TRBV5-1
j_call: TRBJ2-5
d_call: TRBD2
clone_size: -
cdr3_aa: CASSGPAGRETQYF
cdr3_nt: TGCGCCAGCAGTGGGCCAGCGGGACGAGAGACCCAGTACTTC

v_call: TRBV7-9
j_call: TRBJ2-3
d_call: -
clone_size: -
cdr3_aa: CASSSLVLESTDTQYF
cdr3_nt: TGTGCCAGCAGCTCTCTGGTACTAGAATCCACAGATACGCAGTATTTT

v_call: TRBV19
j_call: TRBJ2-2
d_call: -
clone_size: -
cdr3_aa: CASSIFRGTGTGELFF
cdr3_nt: TGTGCCAGTAGTATATTCAGGGGCACAGGAACCGGGGAGCTGTTTTTT

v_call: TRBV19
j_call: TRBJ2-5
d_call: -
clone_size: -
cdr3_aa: CASSIPGRETQYF
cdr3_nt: TGTGCCAGTAGTATCCCAGGGAGGGAGACCCAGTACTTC

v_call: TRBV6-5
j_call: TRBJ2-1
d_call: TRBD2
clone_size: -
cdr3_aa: CASSYAGVSYNEQFF
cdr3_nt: TGTGCCAGCAGTTACGCGGGAGTGTCTTACAATGAGCAGTTCTTC

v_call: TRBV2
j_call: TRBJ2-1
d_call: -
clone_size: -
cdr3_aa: CASSVELAYEQFF
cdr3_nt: TGTGCCAGCAGTGTGGAGCTAGCGTATGAGCAGTTCTTC

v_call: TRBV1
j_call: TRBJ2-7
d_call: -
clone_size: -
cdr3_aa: CTSSPPFRGLAGKFSYEQYF
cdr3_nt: TGCACCAGCAGCCCCCCGTTTCGAGGACTAGCGGGGAAATTCTCCTACGAGCAGTACTTC

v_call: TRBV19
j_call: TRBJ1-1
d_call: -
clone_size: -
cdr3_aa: CASRPGRGVNTEAFF
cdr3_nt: TGTGCCAGCAGGCCAGGGCGTGGTGTGAACACTGAAGCTTTCTTT

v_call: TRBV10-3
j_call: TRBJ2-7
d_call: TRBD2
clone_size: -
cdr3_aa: CAISVSGGPYEQYF
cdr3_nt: TGTGCCATCAGTGTCAGCGGGGGCCCCTACGAGCAGTACTTC

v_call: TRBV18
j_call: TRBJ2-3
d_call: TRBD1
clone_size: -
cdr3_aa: CASSPDRVDTQYF
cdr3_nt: TGTGCCAGCTCACCGGACAGGGTGGATACGCAGTATTTT